The T cell receptor (beta chain) under discussion was sequenced for a study of T cell repertoires in cytomegalovirus infection. At the level of the study: Based on public TCR beta signatures, there were indications of CMV infection and of a matching HLA type. Overall study findings and caveats: Public TCR beta family frequency separated CMV-and-HLA carriers, including in an independent cohort. Ex vivo, HLA-C-restricted CMV-specific TCR beta clonotypes prevailed over the rest of the response.

On this clonotype itself: No antigen is known for it.

This CDR3 region has 14 residues. CDR1 and CDR2 (germline): SGDLS, YYNGEE. Trimming cost V 3 bases and J 7 bases, with 13 bases left between them. TCRdb called the reads again in MiXCR, with one record for every CDR3 protein. The sample includes 310,000 or so distinct CDR3 sequences, about a sixth of them seen just once. The V gene is TRBV9, the J gene TRBJ2-2, with D possibly called TRBD1 or TRBD2 (5 bases each). Input material: PBMCs. The receptor was isolated from a human donor in good health (CMV status not recorded). Some clones in this sample may be carry-over from other donors' samples. CDR3 in amino acids: CASSERDGYGELFF. CDR3 nucleotides: TGTGCCAGCAGCGAACGGGACGGATACGGGGAGCTGTTTTTT.